The rows below give T cell receptor beta chains drawn from one sample of a study of T cells in Graves' hyperthyroidism and ophthalmopathy. Each CDR3 protein gets one entry after TCRdb re-called the multiplex PCR reads with MiXCR. The sample contains around 350,000 distinct CDR3 sequences, around 25% of which appear only once. Sequenced material: blood. The receptors come from a man in his forties or fifties with Graves' hyperthyroidism. Each CDR3 is given with its conserved first and last residue. Fields, in order: CDR3 protein, CDR3 DNA, V gene, D gene, J gene, clone size. D genes are given only for firm matches. Only some rows state a clone size, as once, few, many or a class for expanded clones.

CASSFRGASYNEQFF TGTGCCAGCAGCTTCAGGGGTGCGTCCTACAATGAGCAGTTCTTC TRBV7-2 - TRBJ2-1 once
CASSLSRPQGAGNTIYF TGTGCCAGCAGTTTATCCCGCCCACAGGGAGCTGGAAACACCATATATTTT TRBV27 - TRBJ1-3 few
CASSYRGRGTDTQYF TGTGCCAGCAGTTACCGCGGGAGGGGGACAGATACGCAGTATTTT TRBV6-1 TRBD2 TRBJ2-3 few
CASSPQGVTVYGYTF TGTGCCAGCAGCCCACAGGGGGTAACAGTCTATGGCTACACCTTC TRBV7-3 TRBD1 TRBJ1-2 few
CATKGTSGDPYNEQFF TGTGCCACCAAAGGAACTAGCGGGGATCCCTACAATGAGCAGTTCTTC TRBV27 TRBD2 TRBJ2-1 many
CASSPQDRGRYEQYF TGTGCCAGCAGTCCACAGGACAGGGGGAGGTACGAGCAGTACTTC TRBV12-3/TRBV12-4 TRBD1 TRBJ2-7 few
CATKNGGSSYNEQFF TGTGCCACTAAAAACGGCGGGAGCTCCTACAATGAGCAGTTCTTC TRBV19 TRBD2 TRBJ2-1 -
CASSPPDRVDSPLHF TGTGCCAGCAGTCCCCCGGACAGGGTAGATTCACCCCTCCACTTT TRBV12-3/TRBV12-4 TRBD1 TRBJ1-6 -
CASSKAGPGANVLTF TGTGCCAGTAGTAAGGCCGGACCGGGGGCCAACGTCCTGACTTTC TRBV19 - TRBJ2-6 -
CASSLLGVESGNTIYF TGTGCCAGCAGCTTATTGGGGGTTGAATCTGGAAACACCATATATTTT TRBV7-2 - TRBJ1-3 -
CAIPRLQNEKLFF TGTGCCATCCCTCGATTGCAGAACGAAAAACTGTTTTTT TRBV6-1 - TRBJ1-4 -
CASKGLAGDVQYF TGTGCCAGCAAGGGACTAGCGGGAGATGTCCAGTACTTC TRBV13 TRBD2 TRBJ2-5 -